The 11 T cell receptor beta chains below come from one sample, sequenced in a study of T cells in women clearing cervical HPV infection. Assay: immunoSEQ multiplex PCR; the TCRdb copy retains only in-frame clones and omits some. Its listing shows over 30,000 clones. Material: blood buffy coat. These receptors all stem from a woman between 18 and 70 years old with a cervical HPV16 infection that either progressed to CIN3+ or cleared (not recorded which).

Regarding this clone: The read falls 3 residues short of the CDR3 end, and the missing part is taken from the germline J gene. The J gene is TRBJ2-2, the V gene TRBV5-1, with D maybe TRBD2 (7 bases). The CDR3 spans 17 residues. CDR1 is SGHRS and CDR2 is YFSETQ in the germline V gene. V was cut by 0 bases and J by 5 bases, with 17 bases left in between. CDR3 DNA, as far as it was read: TGCGCCAGCAGCTTGGTGGCGGGGGCCTCGAGGACCGGGGAG. The encoded protein is CASSLVAGASRTGE. The entire CDR3 reads CASSLVAGASRTGELFF.

CDR3 sequence reads: CASSEMSGGASETQYF. The CDR3 DNA, read in part, is TGTGCCAGCAGTGAAATGTCAGGGGGCGCATCAGAGACC. The chain uses TRBV6-1 and TRBJ2-5; 8 bases line up with TRBD1. From the germline J gene comes the end of the CDR3, since the read stops 3 residues before it. V dropped 2 bases and J dropped 4; count of bases not matched to a gene: 9. Germline-derived CDR1 and CDR2 are MNHNS and SASEGT. The length of the CDR3 is 16 residues.

To note about this clone: Read sequence stops 3 residues before the CDR3 end, and the germline J gene provides the missing end. The rearrangement uses TRBV7-6 and TRBJ2-2, with TRBD1 matching 7 bases. Per germline, CDR1 SGHVS and CDR2 FNYEAQ. The CDR3 has 15 amino acids. The chain's CDR3 is CASSPQGPPNEKLFF. CDR3 DNA (partial): TGTGCCAGCAGCCCACAGGGGCCACCTAATGAAAAG.

In regard to this clone: The sequenced fragment ends 3 residues before the CDR3 boundary, so the rest is inferred from the germline J gene. V usage is TRBV2 and J usage is TRBJ1-5, with no clear D. Trimming pared 2 bases from V and 6 bases from J, leaving 11 bases between. The V gene's germline CDR1 is SNHLY and CDR2 FYNNEI. This CDR3 comprises 14 residues. CDR3 bases read: TGTGCCAGCAGTGAATCGGGGAATGGTCAGCCC. Residues: CASSESGNGQP. The whole CDR3 sequence reads CASSESGNGQPQHF.

Notes on this clone: With the read ending 3 residues before the CDR3 end, the germline J gene is used to fill in that end. V gene TRBV30 combines with J gene TRBJ2-2, with TRBD1 matching 10 bases. Germline loops: CDR1 GTSNPN, CDR2 SVGIG (reference sequence). There are 15 residues in the CDR3. The sequenced CDR3 bases are TGTGCCTGGAGTTCGGGACAGGGGCGCGATTCACCG. Its protein product is CAWSSGQGRDSP. The full CDR3 sequence reads CAWSSGQGRDSPLFF.

Concerning this clone itself: The read is 3 residues too short to cover the CDR3 end, so that end is filled in from the germline J gene. This rearrangement joins TRBV23-1 to TRBJ2-7, with TRBD1 matching 8 bases. TRBV23-1 is an ORF; its function is uncertain. J lost 6 bases, V lost 4 bases, and 17 bases had no gene match. This CDR3 is built from 17 residues. The CDR3 bases that were read are TGCGCCAGCAGTCGCTCCAAAGAGCAGGGGGCTCGGGGCGAG. Translation gives CASSRSKEQGARGE. The full CDR3 reads CASSRSKEQGARGEQYF.

Note on this clone: The CDR3 goes on 3 residues after the read ends, and that part is filled in from the germline J gene. V is TRBV6-1 and J is TRBJ1-5; perhaps TRBD1 as D (5 bases). The CDR3 length is 16 residues. CDR1 and CDR2 (germline): MNHNS, SASEGT. The V and J ends lost 0 bases and 1 base respectively, with 10 bases between them. This chain's CDR3 is CASSEARGLSNQPQHF. CDR3 bases read: TGTGCCAGCAGTGAAGCTAGGGGTCTGAGCAATCAGCCC.

Comments on this clone: The CDR3 is cut off 3 residues early in the read; its end comes from the germline J gene. V and J are TRBV7-9 and TRBJ1-1, with 8 bases lining up with TRBD1. The length of the CDR3 is 13 residues. Germline assignment: CDR1 SEHNR and CDR2 FQNEAQ (reference sequence). The covered CDR3 bases are TGTGCCAGCAGCCAGGACAGGGCAGAGACA. This translates into CASSQDRAET. The full CDR3 reads CASSQDRAETAFF. Complete variable domain (other parts from reference TRBV7-9 and TRBJ1-1): DTGVSQNPRHKITKRGQNVTFRCDPISEHNRLYWYRQTLGQGPEFLTYFQNEAQLEKSRLLSDRFSAERPKGSFSTLEIQRTEQGDSAMYLCASSQDRAETAFFGQGTRLTVV.

A note on this clone: From the germline J gene comes the end of the CDR3, since the read stops 3 residues before it. The rearrangement joins TRBV5-1 to TRBJ2-7; 12 nucleotides align to TRBD1. CDR3 length equals 13 residues. V gave up 6 bases and J gave up 4 bases; unmatched junction bases: 2. Germline V gene sequence: CDR1 SGHRS, CDR2 YFSETQ. Partial CDR3 DNA: TGCGCCAGCATGGGACAGGGGGCATACGAG. As protein: CASMGQGAYE. The complete CDR3 sequence is CASMGQGAYEQYF.

A note on this clone: The CDR3 goes on 3 residues after the read ends, and that part is filled in from the germline J gene. The chain employs TRBV13 and TRBJ2-7, with a possible D match to TRBD1 (5 bases). The CDR3 is made up of 13 amino acids. Germline V lookup: CDR1 PRHDT, CDR2 FYEKMQ (reference sequence). V was trimmed by 2 bases and J by 3 bases, leaving 8 bases between them. The part of the CDR3 DNA that was read is TGTGCCAGCAGCTTAAAAGGGGACTACGAG. It is translated as CASSLKGDYE. The entire CDR3 reads CASSLKGDYEQYF.

Points on this clone: The DNA ends 3 residues before the CDR3 does, and the rest of the CDR3 is filled in from the germline J gene. This chain links TRBV19 with TRBJ1-1, with a weak D call TRBD1 (5 bases). This CDR3 region has 16 residues. Germline V lookup: CDR1 LNHDA, CDR2 SQIVND (reference sequence). V lost 5 bases, J lost 5 bases, and 21 bases lay in between. The CDR3 DNA, read in part, is TGTGCCAGTAGTCCATTAGGGGTTAGTTCAAAAACTGAA. This gives the protein CASSPLGVSSKTE. The whole CDR3 region reads CASSPLGVSSKTEAFF. The entire variable domain, with the rest obtained from reference TRBV19 and TRBJ1-1, is as follows: DGGITQSPKYLFRKEGQNVTLSCEQNLNHDAMYWYRQDPGQGLRLIYYSQIVNDFQKGDIAEGYSVSREKKESFPLTVTSAQKNPTAFYLCASSPLGVSSKTEAFFGQGTRLTVV.